The sequence of this T cell receptor (beta chain) was determined in a study of cytomegalovirus exposure and HLA in healthy donors. Study-level points and caveats: According to a later analysis, donors in an Asian-associated ancestry cluster reportedly had fewer N-insertions than the roughly 630-donor mean. Overall, some 160 TCR beta chains were annotated as cytomegalovirus-associated. Sequencing likely produced, as an artifact, a cluster of highly shared sequence variants.

Primers included in the PCR were 60 Vbeta and 13 Jbeta primers. Generated by immunoSEQ multiplex PCR, the TCRdb table keeps only in-frame clones and is missing some. The sample includes tens of thousands of clones, 55% to 80% seen only once; the top ten take roughly 3%. There are 14 residues in the CDR3. CDR1 and CDR2 (germline): MNHNY, SVGAGI (reference sequence). V lost 4 bases and J lost 6; bases outside the gene matches: 5. Concerning this clone itself: Its antigen is unknown.

The receptor's source is a woman aged 45-65 years in good health and CMV-seronegative. V gene TRBV6-6 combines with J gene TRBJ1-2; 10 bases are shared with TRBD1. Sequenced: PBMCs. The CDR3 DNA is TGTGCCAGCAGTTCGACAGGGGGCGGGGATGGCTACACCTTC. Translating gives CASSSTGGGDGYTF.